The source of this TCR beta chain is a study of blood T cell repertoires in COVID-19. Study-wide context: The United States, Italy and Spain provided the acute and convalescent COVID-19 samples.

The table came from immunoSEQ multiplex PCR; TCRdb's copy has only in-frame clones and leaves some out. The data show about 43,000 clones, 85% to 90% seen once. CDR1 is MNHNY and CDR2 is SVGAGI in the germline V gene (reference sequence). This CDR3 contains 15 residues. The J segment lost 4 bases and the V segment lost 6 bases, leaving 7 bases of the junction unmatched. The sequenced sample consisted of peripheral blood. The clonotype originates from a man aged 35-49 years with COVID-19, enrolled during active disease. The V gene is TRBV6-6, the J gene TRBJ1-5, with 9 bases lining up with TRBD1. CDR3 sequence reads: CASSLGTGINQPQHF. The CDR3 DNA follows: TGTGCCAGCAGCTTAGGGACAGGGATAAATCAGCCCCAGCATTTT.